A selection of T cell receptor beta chains follows, all from one sample in a study of cytomegalovirus exposure and HLA in healthy donors. Libraries were prepared by immunoSEQ multiplex PCR; TCRdb keeps only in-frame clonotypes and omits some of them. The sample yields about 130,000 clones, roughly a tenth seen once. The sequenced material came from PBMCs. These receptors came from a woman between 18 and 30 years old in good health and CMV-seropositive. Both conserved end residues are part of each CDR3. D genes are given only for firm matches. For some rows the clone size is stated as once, few or many, or as a class when expanded; others skip it.

size	J	V	D	CDR3	DNA
few	TRBJ1-2	TRBV7-7	.	CASSLGEFYTF	TGTGCTAGCAGCTTAGGGGAGTTTTACACCTTC
.	TRBJ2-2	TRBV7-3	.	CASSDGGNTGELFF	TGTGCCAGCAGTGACGGGGGGAACACCGGGGAGCTGTTTTTT
few	TRBJ2-6	TRBV28	.	CASSLSSGANVLTF	TGTGCCAGCAGCTTGAGCTCTGGGGCCAACGTCCTGACTTTC
few	TRBJ1-2	TRBV30	.	CAWSEQANYGYTF	TGTGCCTGGAGTGAACAGGCTAACTATGGCTACACCTTC
few	TRBJ2-1	TRBV28	TRBD1	CASSPTLTGQVYNEQFF	TGTGCCAGCAGTCCGACACTCACGGGACAGGTATACAATGAGCAGTTCTTC
few	TRBJ2-5	TRBV6-5	TRBD2	CASSPGGGWGTQYF	TGTGCCAGCAGTCCGGGGGGGGGCTGGGGGACCCAGTACTTC
few	TRBJ2-2	TRBV27	TRBD2	CASSISGRELFF	TGTGCCAGCAGTATTAGCGGGAGGGAGCTGTTTTTT
few	TRBJ2-5	TRBV7-3	TRBD2	CASSQGLAGGGQETQYF	TGTGCCAGCAGCCAAGGACTAGCGGGAGGTGGGCAAGAGACCCAGTACTTC
few	TRBJ1-1	TRBV6-5	.	CASREGFKLLEAFF	TGTGCCAGCAGGGAGGGGTTTAAGTTACTGGAAGCTTTCTTT
.	TRBJ1-2	TRBV6-5	TRBD1	CASGTGYGYTF	TGTGCCAGCGGGACAGGCTATGGCTACACCTTC
few	TRBJ2-3	TRBV5-1	TRBD1	CASSSGQYTDTQYF	TGCGCCAGCAGCTCGGGACAGTACACAGATACGCAGTATTTT
few	TRBJ1-1	TRBV5-8	TRBD1	CASRTGQGFPRTEAFF	TGTGCCAGCAGAACGGGACAGGGATTTCCCAGGACTGAAGCTTTCTTT
.	TRBJ2-5	TRBV4-1	TRBD2	CASSPAGLATETQYF	TGCGCCAGCAGCCCTGCCGGACTAGCGACTGAGACCCAGTACTTC
.	TRBJ2-1	TRBV7-8	TRBD2	CASSLSAGGDEQFF	TGTGCCAGCAGCTTATCGGCGGGAGGGGATGAGCAGTTCTTC
.	TRBJ2-2	TRBV5-1	.	CASSLSPGGWELFF	TGCGCCAGCAGCTTGTCCCCTGGGGGCTGGGAGCTGTTTTTT
.	TRBJ2-1	TRBV10-3	TRBD1	CAISVPGTGGGYEQFF	TGTGCCATCAGTGTGCCCGGGACAGGGGGCGGCTATGAGCAGTTCTTC
few	TRBJ2-2	TRBV5-4	TRBD1	CASSSQGIGGELFF	TGTGCCAGCAGCTCACAGGGGATCGGCGGGGAGCTGTTTTTT
.	TRBJ2-7	TRBV19	TRBD2	CASSISGSSYEQYF	TGTGCCAGTAGTATCAGCGGGAGCTCCTACGAGCAGTACTTC
few	TRBJ2-7	TRBV6-5	.	CASSTGNEQYF	TGTGCCAGCAGCACAGGGAACGAGCAGTACTTC
few	TRBJ2-5	TRBV28	.	CAREQGSQETQYF	TGTGCCAGGGAACAGGGTAGCCAAGAGACCCAGTACTTC
few	TRBJ1-2	TRBV6-1	.	CASSEQQGNYGYTF	TGTGCCAGCAGTGAACAGCAGGGGAACTATGGCTACACCTTC
.	TRBJ2-7	TRBV6-1	TRBD2	CASNQGGTSWEQYF	TGTGCCAGCAACCAAGGGGGGACTAGTTGGGAGCAGTACTTC
few	TRBJ2-3	TRBV7-8	.	CASSQHSGLNTDTQYF	TGTGCCAGCAGCCAACACTCAGGACTAAACACAGATACGCAGTATTTT
few	TRBJ2-5	TRBV30	.	CAWRHPPGETQYF	TGTGCCTGGAGACACCCCCCGGGGGAGACCCAGTACTTC
.	TRBJ1-2	TRBV14	.	CASSLDRNYGYTF	TGTGCCAGCAGCCTCGACAGAAACTATGGCTACACCTTC
.	TRBJ2-1	TRBV11-2	.	CASSLHLDGYSSYNEQFF	TGTGCCAGCAGCTTACACCTCGACGGCTACAGCTCCTACAATGAGCAGTTCTTC
.	TRBJ1-5	TRBV19	.	CASSRGGSPISYSNQPQHF	TGTGCCAGTAGCCGGGGGGGTAGCCCGATCAGTTATAGCAATCAGCCCCAGCATTTT
few	TRBJ2-5	TRBV25-1	.	CASTPKQLGETQYF	TGTGCCAGCACTCCTAAACAACTCGGGGAGACCCAGTACTTC
.	TRBJ1-2	TRBV9	.	CASSVDGRGPVFVNRGYTF	TGTGCCAGCAGCGTAGACGGCAGGGGCCCTGTTTTTGTCAACCGGGGCTACACCTTC
few	TRBJ2-5	TRBV4-1	TRBD2	CASSHGAGYQETQYF	TGCGCCAGCAGCCACGGAGCGGGGTACCAAGAGACCCAGTACTTC
.	TRBJ1-1	TRBV18	TRBD1	CASSGQGSTEAFF	TGTGCCAGCTCAGGACAGGGGTCCACTGAAGCTTTCTTT
.	TRBJ1-1	TRBV6-6	.	CASSYSRERSEAFF	TGTGCCAGCAGTTACTCCAGGGAAAGGTCTGAAGCTTTCTTT
.	TRBJ2-7	TRBV30	.	CAWSVLKIQSEQYF	TGTGCCTGGAGTGTACTTAAAATTCAATCCGAGCAGTACTTC
few	TRBJ1-2	TRBV19	.	CASSSRISYTF	TGTGCCAGTAGTAGCAGGATCAGCTACACCTTC
few	TRBJ2-1	TRBV19	TRBD1	CASRKPGTGAGNEQFF	TGTGCCAGTAGAAAGCCGGGGACAGGGGCGGGGAATGAGCAGTTCTTC
few	TRBJ1-3	TRBV6-5	TRBD1	CASSWDRGGNTIYF	TGTGCCAGCAGTTGGGACAGGGGAGGAAACACCATATATTTT
.	TRBJ1-1	TRBV7-2	.	CASSQGGPLNTEAFF	TGTGCCAGCAGCCAAGGAGGTCCCCTCAACACTGAAGCTTTCTTT